This T cell receptor beta chain was observed in a study of cytomegalovirus exposure and HLA in healthy donors. Study details: Within an early data release were about 80 million unique TCRs drawn from HLA-typed donors.

About this clone: Its antigen is undetermined.

This CDR3 has 14 amino acids. Looked up from germline, CDR1 is LNHDA and CDR2 is SQIVND (reference sequence). The J segment lost 0 bases and the V segment lost 7 bases, leaving 4 bases of the junction unmatched. The PCR made use of 60 Vbeta and 13 Jbeta primers. Libraries were prepared by immunoSEQ multiplex PCR; TCRdb keeps only in-frame clonotypes and omits some of them. This sample has approximately 77,000 clones, with over 65% found just once. Findings of the study overall: Most TCR sequences proved rare, with some public TCRs found in many donors.

The gene calls are TRBV19 and TRBJ2-3, with 7 bases fitting TRBD2. The sequenced sample consisted of PBMCs. The clonotype originates from a man aged 35 to 55 in good health and CMV-seronegative. The CDR3 nucleotides are TGTGCCAGTACTTATAGCGGGAGCACAGATACGCAGTATTTT. This translates into CASTYSGSTDTQYF.